This T cell receptor (beta chain) was captured in a study of CD8+ T cells in alopecia areata. Study findings and constraints: Sequenced scalp T cells also include alphabeta T cells resident in normal skin. Clonality in the scalp and expanded CD8+ clones ranked among the top 100 were significantly decreased by tofacitinib. While patients received tofacitinib, many expanded lesional clones remained present in scalp and blood.

In the case of this clone: Its antigen is currently unknown.

Trimming cost V 0 bases and J 4 bases; bases outside gene matches: 6. The CDR3 extends over 16 amino acids. CDR1 is SNHLY and CDR2 is FYNNEI in the germline V gene. Treatment of the sample: oral pan-JAK inhibitor, 5-10 mg twice daily. Starting from PBMCs, sorting isolated CD4+ and CD8+ T cells. TCR sequencing used cDNA made by reverse transcription of extracted RNA. Profiling relied on immunoSEQ multiplex PCR, and the TCRdb table lists in-frame clones only, not all of them. The repertoire holds around 270,000 clones, 55% to 75% seen once, with approximately 1.7% in the top ten. The sample in question was CD4+ T cells sorted from blood, obtained at week 24, from a patient treated with tofacitinib. The genes are TRBV2 and TRBJ2-5; TRBD2 matches 9 bases. This receptor was obtained from a human donor with alopecia areata. This CDR3 is CASSEAQRGVVETQYF. The CDR3 coding sequence is TGTGCCAGCAGTGAAGCCCAGCGGGGGGTCGTAGAGACCCAGTACTTC.